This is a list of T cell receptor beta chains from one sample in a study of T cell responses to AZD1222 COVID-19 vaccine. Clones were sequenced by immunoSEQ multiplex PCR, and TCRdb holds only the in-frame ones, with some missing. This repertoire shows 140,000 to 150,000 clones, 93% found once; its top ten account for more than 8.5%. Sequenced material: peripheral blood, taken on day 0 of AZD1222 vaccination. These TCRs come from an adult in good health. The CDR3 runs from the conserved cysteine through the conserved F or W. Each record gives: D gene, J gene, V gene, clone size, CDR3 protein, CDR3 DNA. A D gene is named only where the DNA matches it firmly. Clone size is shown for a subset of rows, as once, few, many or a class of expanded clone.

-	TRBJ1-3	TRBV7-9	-	CASSLNPASSGNTIYF	TGTGCCAGCAGCTTAAATCCCGCGAGCTCTGGAAACACCATATATTTT
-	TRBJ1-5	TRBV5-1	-	CASSLDVGGNQPQHF	TGCGCCAGCAGCTTAGACGTGGGCGGTAATCAGCCCCAGCATTTT
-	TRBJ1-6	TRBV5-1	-	CASRGTTYGSPLHF	TGCGCCAGCAGGGGGACCACTTACGGTTCACCCCTCCACTTT
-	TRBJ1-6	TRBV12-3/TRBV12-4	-	CASSLQEDSPLHF	TGTGCCAGCAGTTTACAGGAAGATTCACCCCTCCACTTT
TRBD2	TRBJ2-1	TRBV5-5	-	CASSLALAGGLNEQFF	TGTGCCAGCAGCTTGGCCCTAGCGGGGGGGCTCAATGAGCAGTTCTTC
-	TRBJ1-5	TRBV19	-	CASSIDTTPHQPQHF	TGTGCCAGTAGTATAGATACGACCCCACATCAGCCCCAGCATTTT
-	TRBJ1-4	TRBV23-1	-	CASRDNEKLFF	TGCGCCAGCAGGGACAATGAAAAACTGTTTTTT
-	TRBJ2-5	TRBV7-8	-	CASSTEGIRETQYF	TGTGCCAGCAGCACCGAGGGGATCCGGGAGACCCAGTACTTC
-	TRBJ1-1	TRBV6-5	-	CASSYRQGDTEAFF	TGTGCCAGCAGTTACCGGCAGGGTGACACTGAAGCTTTCTTT
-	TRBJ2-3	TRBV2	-	CASSARGADTQYF	TGTGCCAGCAGTGCACGAGGGGCAGATACGCAGTATTTT
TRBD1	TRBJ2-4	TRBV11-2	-	CASSGGTGRNIQYF	TGTGCCAGCAGCGGGGGGACAGGGAGAAACATTCAGTACTTC
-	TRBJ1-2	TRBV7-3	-	CASSQDSASYGYTF	TGTGCCAGCAGCCAAGACAGCGCTTCCTATGGCTACACCTTC
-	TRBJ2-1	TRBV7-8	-	CASSSSGPLSYNEQFF	TGTGCCAGCAGCTCGAGCGGCCCCCTCTCCTACAATGAGCAGTTCTTC
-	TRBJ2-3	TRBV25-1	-	CASSDLSTDTQYF	TGTGCCAGCAGTGATTTGAGCACAGATACGCAGTATTTT
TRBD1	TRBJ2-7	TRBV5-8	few	CASSFGDRELDEQYF	TGTGCCAGCAGCTTTGGAGACAGGGAGTTAGACGAGCAGTACTTC
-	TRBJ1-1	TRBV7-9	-	CASSLTSVTEAFF	TGTGCCAGCAGCTTGACATCGGTCACTGAAGCTTTCTTT
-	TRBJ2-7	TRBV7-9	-	CASSSSVNYEQYF	TGTGCCAGCAGCTCCAGCGTGAACTACGAGCAGTACTTC